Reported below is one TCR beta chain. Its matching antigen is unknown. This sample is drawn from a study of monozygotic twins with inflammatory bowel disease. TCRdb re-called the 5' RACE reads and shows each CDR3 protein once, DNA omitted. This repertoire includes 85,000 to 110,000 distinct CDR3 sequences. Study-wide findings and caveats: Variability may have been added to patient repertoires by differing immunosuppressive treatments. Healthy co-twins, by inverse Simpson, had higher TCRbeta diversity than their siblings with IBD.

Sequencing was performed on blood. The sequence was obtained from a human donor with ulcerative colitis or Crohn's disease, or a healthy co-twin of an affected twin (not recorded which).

The CDR3 here is CASSTTGVSYEQYF. The V gene is TRBV7-2, the J gene TRBJ2-7; TCRdb outputs TRBD1, but without DNA this stays unchecked. Germline V gene sequence: CDR1 SGHTA, CDR2 FQGNSA. This CDR3 has 14 residues.